A selection of T cell receptor beta chains follows, all from one sample in a study of CD8 T cells in ankylosing spondylitis. TCRdb reprocessed the 5' RACE reads with MiXCR, giving one entry per CDR3 protein. The sample includes about 190,000 distinct CDR3 sequences, 10% to 15% of them seen just once. Specimen: blood, either unsorted or a sorted T cell fraction (not recorded which). The receptors come from a female donor with ankylosing spondylitis or in good health (not recorded which). Both conserved end residues are part of each CDR3. Fields, in order: D gene, CDR3 length, J gene, clone size, V gene, CDR3 DNA, CDR3 protein. D genes are given only for firm matches. Not all rows give a size; the values are once, few, many and, for expanded clones, a class.

TRBD2 | 14 | TRBJ2-1 | many | TRBV27 | TGTGCCAGCAGTGTAGGACTAGCTAATAGTGAGCAGTTCTTC | CASSVGLANSEQFF
NA | 12 | TRBJ1-2 | many | TRBV12-3/TRBV12-4 | TGTGCCAGCAGTTTACAGAACTATGGCTACACCTTC | CASSLQNYGYTF
TRBD2 | 16 | TRBJ2-1 | many | TRBV5-1 | TGCGCCAGCAGCTCTCGAGGTAGCGGGGCCTACAATGAGCAGTTCTTC | CASSSRGSGAYNEQFF
NA | 12 | TRBJ2-1 | NA | TRBV11-2 | TGTGCCAGCAGCTTAGATCGAGGTGAGCAGTTCTTC | CASSLDRGEQFF
NA | 15 | TRBJ2-1 | many | TRBV7-8 | TGTGCCAGCAGCTTAGGCAGGGTCTTGATCCATGAGCAGTTCTTC | CASSLGRVLIHEQFF
TRBD1 | 15 | TRBJ2-3 | NA | TRBV7-9 | TGTGCCAGCAGCTCCCCGACAGGGGACGCAGATACGCAGTATTTT | CASSSPTGDADTQYF
NA | 13 | TRBJ2-7 | many | TRBV2 | TGTGCCAGCGAAGGACACGGTACCTACGAGCAGTACTTC | CASEGHGTYEQYF
TRBD1 | 16 | TRBJ1-5 | few | TRBV12-3/TRBV12-4 | TGTGCCAGCAGTTTAGCCTACAGGGGCCGCAATCAGCCCCAGCATTTT | CASSLAYRGRNQPQHF
NA | 17 | TRBJ1-2 | few | TRBV7-9 | TGTGCCAGCAGCTTAGCCATCCCGCTCGAAGGGGACTATGGCTACACCTTC | CASSLAIPLEGDYGYTF
NA | 15 | TRBJ2-1 | NA | TRBV5-6 | TGTGCCAGCAGCCCCGGGCCCGTCTCCTACAATGAGCAGTTCTTC | CASSPGPVSYNEQFF
NA | 14 | TRBJ1-5 | many | TRBV7-8 | TGTGCCAGCAGCTTAGGCGTATTAGGGGGTACCCAGCATTTT | CASSLGVLGGTQHF
TRBD1 | 14 | TRBJ2-7 | NA | TRBV20-1 | TGCAGTGCTCTCCCGGACAGGGCCTCCTACGAGCAGTACTTC | CSALPDRASYEQYF
TRBD2 | 13 | TRBJ2-7 | many | TRBV27 | TGTGCCAGCAGTTTTAGCGGGAGCTACGAGCAGTACTTC | CASSFSGSYEQYF
TRBD1 | 15 | TRBJ2-5 | many | TRBV6-1 | TGTGCCAGCACCCGTAAACTGGGACAGCAAGAGACCCAGTACTTC | CASTRKLGQQETQYF
NA | 18 | TRBJ2-1 | NA | TRBV30 | TGTGCCTGGAGTGCCACGGGACTTTCGCGGGGAGCGAACAATGAGCAGTTCTTC | CAWSATGLSRGANNEQFF